The T cell receptor (beta chain) under discussion was sequenced for a study of blood T cell repertoires in COVID-19. Turning to the study itself: From the United States, Italy and Spain came samples of acute and convalescent COVID-19. PBMCs, B-cell-depleted T cells, or T cells were the source of the cDNA or gDNA that made up the material.

Original data processing: Scientists estimated how many nucleated cells there were by amplifying reference gene primers. The method was immunoSEQ multiplex PCR; TCRdb's version includes in-frame clones alone and lacks a portion of them. The V and J calls and the clone size are those of that table, but D and trimming were determined from the DNA. The table records roughly 100,000 clones, around four fifths of them present only once. Germline lookup yields CDR1 SGHRS and CDR2 YFSETQ. This CDR3 is 16 amino acids long. J was trimmed by 2 bases and V by 2 bases; bases with no gene match: 8. The chain couples TRBV5-1 to TRBJ2-5; 8 bases map to TRBD1. This TCR derives from a human donor in a cohort sampled during active COVID-19. Specimen: peripheral blood. This CDR3 reads CASSFTQGAGQETQYF. The CDR3 nucleotides are TGCGCCAGCAGCTTTACCCAGGGGGCGGGTCAAGAGACCCAGTACTTC.